A single sample is the source of the 28 T cell receptor beta chains below, sequenced in a study of T cells in localized non-small cell lung cancer. Method: immunoSEQ multiplex PCR; TCRdb's copy keeps in-frame clones and lacks some. Of 20,000 or so clones listed, 75% to 95% are singletons. The sequences come from peripheral blood, collected before any cancer treatment. These receptors were obtained from a woman aged 40 to 75 with stage I lung adenocarcinoma.

The rearrangement joins TRBV4-1 to TRBJ2-3; 7 nucleotides align to TRBD2. Trimming removed 1 base from V and 0 bases from J; junction bases left unmatched: 7. Per germline, CDR1 MGHRA and CDR2 YSYEKL. This CDR3 has 17 amino acids. The CDR3 nucleotides are TGCGCCAGCAGCCAAGTCGGGAGGACTGCGAGCACAGATACGCAGTATTTT. Residues: CASSQVGRTASTDTQYF.

The rearrangement links TRBV21-1 to TRBJ2-5; the table's D gene call, TRBD2, was not cross checked with the DNA. TRBV21-1 is given as a pseudogene. The CDR3 has 10 amino acids. CDR3 nucleotides: TGTGCCAGCAGCACGGAGACCCAGTACTTC. It yields the protein CASSTETQYF.

This rearrangement joins TRBV18 to TRBJ1-5; the match to TRBD1 covers 7 bases. In germline, CDR1 is KGHSH, CDR2 LQKENI. Trimming at V came to 3 bases and at J to 6 bases, leaving 17 bases not matched to a gene. CDR3 length: 18 residues. The CDR3 bases are TGTGCCAGCTCACCCGGGAACAGGGGAATCGTTCGAGGTCAGCCCCAGCATTTT. Its translation: CASSPGNRGIVRGQPQHF.

The chain recombines TRBV5-6 with TRBJ1-4, with D possibly TRBD1 on 5 matching bases. Per the germline V gene, CDR1 is SGHDT and CDR2 is YYEEEE. This CDR3 spans 15 amino acids. Trimming shortened V by 4 bases and J by 2 bases, and 12 bases separated the two germline ends. The DNA for the CDR3 is TGTGCCAGCAGCAAGGTTGGGGGGACTAATGAAAAACTGTTTTTT. Translation gives CASSKVGGTNEKLFF.

The gene calls are TRBV5-8 and TRBJ2-3; perhaps TRBD1 as D (5 bases). Germline CDR1 and CDR2: SGHTS and YDEGEE. This CDR3 is built from 16 residues. V shed 0 bases and J shed 2 bases, with 13 bases lying between them. CDR3 nucleotide sequence: TGTGCCAGCAGCTTGGGACAGAAAATTACCACAGATACGCAGTATTTT. This codes for CASSLGQKITTDTQYF. The complete variable domain, with remaining parts taken from reference TRBV5-8 and TRBJ2-3, reads EAGVTQSPTHLIKTRGQQATLRCSPISGHTSVYWYQQALGLGLQFLLWYDEGEERNRGNFPPRFSGRQFPNYSSELNVNALELEDSALYLCASSLGQKITTDTQYFGPGTRLTVL.

The chain couples TRBV5-4 to TRBJ1-1; D gene unclear. Deletions cut 0 bases from V and 8 bases from J, with 8 bases between. The CDR3 totals 12 residues. Germline values: CDR1 SGHNT, CDR2 YYREEE (reference sequence). In nucleotides, the CDR3 is TGTGCCAGCAGCTTGGTAGGTCGGGAAGCTTTCTTT. It yields the protein CASSLVGREAFF.

The rearrangement uses TRBV2 and TRBJ2-1; 7 bases line up with TRBD2. The junction had 8 bases not matched to a gene; V was cut back by 4 bases and J by 8 bases. The CDR3 covers 14 residues. The V gene's germline CDR1 is SNHLY and CDR2 FYNNEI. CDR3 DNA sequence: TGTGCCAGCAGTGTCGCGGGAGCTGAGGATGAGCAGTTCTTC. Translation: CASSVAGAEDEQFF.

The chain combines TRBV10-3 with TRBJ2-7, with D perhaps matching TRBD2 (5 bases). The ends were cut back, 6 bases at V and 3 bases at J, with 12 bases in the middle. The CDR3 spans 13 residues. Germline loops: CDR1 ENHRY, CDR2 SYGVKD. For the CDR3, the DNA is TGTGCCATCAGCCTCGGTCGGGGCTACGAGCAGTACTTC. Translation: CAISLGRGYEQYF.

CDR3 amino acids: CASSLVSRNGELFF. The CDR3 bases are TGCGCCAGCAGCTTGGTTAGCAGGAACGGGGAGCTGTTTTTT. V usage is TRBV5-1 and J usage is TRBJ2-2, with unresolved D. Germline CDR1 and CDR2: SGHRS and YFSETQ. The CDR3 contains 14 residues. V lost 0 bases, J lost 7 bases, and 10 bases lay in between.

The rearrangement uses TRBV2 and TRBJ2-3; no firm D call. V shed 7 bases and J shed 5 bases, with 16 bases lying between them. This CDR3 is 14 amino acids long. CDR1 is SNHLY, CDR2 FYNNEI, per germline. DNA for the CDR3: TGTGCCAGCATCCTTTTCGGGCGGCTAGATACGCAGTATTTT. This translates into CASILFGRLDTQYF.

The chain has TRBV19 and TRBJ2-1; 12 bases align to TRBD2. The CDR3 totals 14 residues. Germline V gene sequence: CDR1 LNHDA, CDR2 SQIVND (reference sequence). Germline trimming cut 6 bases from V and 7 bases from J; bases unmatched to any gene: 4. DNA for the CDR3: TGTGCCAGTAGATCTAGCGGGAGGGCGAATGAGCAGTTCTTC. Protein sequence: CASRSSGRANEQFF.

The chain carries TRBV5-6 and TRBJ1-2, with D hard to call. Germline-derived CDR1 and CDR2 are SGHDT and YYEEEE. The CDR3 is 13 residues long. Trimming removed 1 base from V and 4 bases from J, with 8 bases in between. CDR3 nucleotide sequence: TGTGCCAGCAGCTTGTTCGGGAGCTATGGCTACACCTTC. Its protein is CASSLFGSYGYTF.

CDR3 in amino acids: CASSLRLAGGDNEQFF. The CDR3 coding sequence is TGTGCCAGCAGCCTCCGACTAGCGGGAGGAGACAATGAGCAGTTCTTC. This chain uses TRBV7-2 with TRBJ2-1; 13 nucleotides line up with TRBD2. The CDR3 runs 16 residues. Trimming cost V 5 bases and J 5 bases; bases outside gene matches: 6. The germline gives CDR1 SGHTA, CDR2 FQGNSA.

The V and J genes are TRBV7-2 and TRBJ2-3; D gene uncertain. Germline V gene sequence: CDR1 SGHTA, CDR2 FQGNSA. The CDR3 is 15 amino acids. V dropped 5 bases and J dropped 1 base, with 13 bases sitting between them. The CDR3 DNA follows: TGTGCCAGCAGCAAATACACCATGGGCACAGATACGCAGTATTTT. This codes for CASSKYTMGTDTQYF.

The chain has TRBV6-1 and TRBJ2-3; D uncertain. The V end was cut by 5 bases, the J end by 2 bases, with 8 bases between. The CDR3 length is 13 residues. The V gene's germline CDR1 is MNHNS and CDR2 SASEGT. CDR3 coding DNA: TGTGCCAGCAGTCCTAGGACCACAGATACGCAGTATTTT. It codes for CASSPRTTDTQYF.

V is TRBV19 and J is TRBJ2-1; D gene ambiguous. The germline V gene encodes CDR1 LNHDA and CDR2 SQIVND (reference sequence). V was trimmed by 7 bases and J by 0 bases, leaving 13 bases between them. The CDR3 has 15 residues. The CDR3 DNA is TGTGCCAGTATTGGAGCGTCCAGCTCCTACAATGAGCAGTTCTTC. Protein sequence: CASIGASSSYNEQFF.

J is TRBJ2-1 and V is TRBV6-5; D call uncertain. The V end was cut by 0 bases, the J end by 7 bases, with 10 bases between. Germline CDR1 reads MNHEY; CDR2 reads SVGAGI. The CDR3 sequence is 14 residues long. CDR3 sequence reads: CASSYSISANEQFF. In DNA form, the CDR3 reads TGTGCCAGCAGTTACTCGATAAGCGCTAATGAGCAGTTCTTC.

CDR3 in DNA: TGCGCCAGCAGCCCGGGACAGGGGGCGCTTAACTATGGCTACACCTTC. The encoded protein is CASSPGQGALNYGYTF. This rearrangement joins TRBV5-1 to TRBJ1-2; TRBD1 aligns across 12 bases. The CDR3 contains 16 residues. J gave up 1 base and V 4 bases, and 5 bases lay outside the gene matches. Germline CDR1 SGHRS, CDR2 YFSETQ.

V is TRBV2 and J is TRBJ2-3; D may be TRBD1 (5 bases). The CDR3 contains 12 residues. The V end lost 6 bases, the J end lost 1 base, and 5 bases lay between the germline ends. Germline CDR1 and CDR2: SNHLY and FYNNEI. The CDR3 is CASRQGTDTQYF. In nucleotides, the CDR3 is TGTGCCAGCAGACAGGGCACAGATACGCAGTATTTT.

V and J are TRBV18 and TRBJ2-5; tentatively, D is TRBD1 (5 bases). The CDR3 has 15 residues. CDR1 and CDR2 (germline): KGHSH, LQKENI. The V and J ends lost 1 base and 4 bases respectively, with 13 bases between them. In DNA form, the CDR3 reads TGTGCCAGCTCACCACAGGTGGGAAGGGGAGAGACCCAGTACTTC. It codes for CASSPQVGRGETQYF.

The chain uses TRBV7-2 and TRBJ2-7, with 10 bases identical to TRBD2. The CDR3 runs to 17 residues. CDR1 is SGHTA, CDR2 FQGNSA, per germline. After removal of 0 bases from V and 2 bases from J, the junction contained 7 bases not matched to a gene. CDR3 sequence: CASSLALAGVAAYEQYF. DNA for the CDR3: TGTGCCAGCAGCTTAGCCCTAGCGGGAGTAGCAGCCTACGAGCAGTACTTC. Together with reference TRBV7-2 and TRBJ2-7, the CDR3 gives the full variable domain: GAGVSQSPSNKVTEKGKDVELRCDPISGHTALYWYRQSLGQGLEFLIYFQGNSAPDKSGLPSDRFSAERTGGSVSTLTIQRTQQEDSAVYLCASSLALAGVAAYEQYFGPGTRLTVT.

V and J are TRBV5-1 and TRBJ2-1; TRBD2 matches at 8 bases. V shed 0 bases and J 2 bases; nucleotides not matched to a gene: 1. The V gene's germline CDR1 is SGHRS and CDR2 YFSETQ. The CDR3 loop spans 15 amino acids. The CDR3 nucleotides are TGCGCCAGCAGCTTGGTGACTAGCGCCTACAATGAGCAGTTCTTC. Residues: CASSLVTSAYNEQFF.

DNA for the CDR3: TGTGCCAGCAGTCCTCTGGACGGATACTACGAGCAGTACTTC. The encoded protein is CASSPLDGYYEQYF. J is TRBJ2-7 and V is TRBV6-5; D is unresolved. CDR1 is MNHEY and CDR2 is SVGAGI in the germline V gene. The V end lost 5 bases, the J end lost 3 bases, and 14 bases lay between the germline ends. The CDR3 consists of 14 residues.

There are a few counts of this clone. The chain uses TRBV6-6 and TRBJ2-7; D gene ambiguous. Germline V gene sequence: CDR1 MNHNY, CDR2 SVGAGI (reference sequence). The CDR3 runs to 13 residues. V lost 10 bases and J lost 3, with 16 bases in between. CDR3 coding DNA: TGTGCCACCCGGACCCCCGGTGGCTACGAGCAGTACTTC. Protein: CATRTPGGYEQYF.

J is TRBJ2-1 and V is TRBV27; no clear D. CDR1 is MNHEY and CDR2 is SMNVEV in the germline V gene (reference sequence). V was cut by 2 bases and J by 4 bases, with 9 bases left in between. The CDR3 is 14 residues long. The CDR3 coding sequence is TGTGCCAGCAGTTTAGGAAGCAGTTACAATGAGCAGTTCTTC. As protein: CASSLGSSYNEQFF.

The chain is built from TRBV18 and TRBJ2-4; 12 bases line up with TRBD2. CDR3 length: 19 amino acids. Germline values: CDR1 KGHSH, CDR2 LQKENI. Trimming took 2 bases from V and 1 from J; bases not matched to a gene: 9. The CDR3 DNA is TGTGCCAGCTCACCAGCGAGACTAGCGGGAGTGGGGGCCAAAAACATTCAGTACTTC. It is translated as CASSPARLAGVGAKNIQYF. Combining the CDR3 with reference TRBV18 and TRBJ2-4 gives the whole variable domain NAGVMQNPRHLVRRRGQEARLRCSPMKGHSHVYWYRQLPEEGLKFMVYLQKENIIDESGMPKERFSAEFPKEGPSILRIQQVVRGDSAAYFCASSPARLAGVGAKNIQYFGAGTRLSVL.

A remark on this clone: The junction does not match germline at one end; this may be a read error. The CDR3 DNA sequence: TGTGCTAGCAGCCTTAGCGGGGGGGACGGTGAGCAGTTCTTC. Translation gives CASSLSGGDGEQFF. The V gene is TRBV7-7, the J gene TRBJ2-1; 11 positions match TRBD2. CDR3 size: 14 residues. CDR1 SSHAT and CDR2 FNYEAQ come from the germline V gene (reference sequence).

The rearrangement joins TRBV7-9 to TRBJ2-7, with unresolved D. CDR1 is SEHNR, CDR2 FQNEAQ, per germline (reference sequence). The CDR3 totals 14 residues. The germline V and J ends were trimmed by 1 base and 1 base, with 8 bases remaining between them. The CDR3 DNA sequence: TGTGCCAGCAGCTTAGAAAGTCTTTCCTACGAGCAGTACTTC. It codes for CASSLESLSYEQYF. Using reference TRBV7-9 and TRBJ2-7 for the parts outside the CDR3, the full variable domain is DTGVSQNPRHKITKRGQNVTFRCDPISEHNRLYWYRQTLGQGPEFLTYFQNEAQLEKSRLLSDRFSAERPKGSFSTLEIQRTEQGDSAMYLCASSLESLSYEQYFGPGTRLTVT.